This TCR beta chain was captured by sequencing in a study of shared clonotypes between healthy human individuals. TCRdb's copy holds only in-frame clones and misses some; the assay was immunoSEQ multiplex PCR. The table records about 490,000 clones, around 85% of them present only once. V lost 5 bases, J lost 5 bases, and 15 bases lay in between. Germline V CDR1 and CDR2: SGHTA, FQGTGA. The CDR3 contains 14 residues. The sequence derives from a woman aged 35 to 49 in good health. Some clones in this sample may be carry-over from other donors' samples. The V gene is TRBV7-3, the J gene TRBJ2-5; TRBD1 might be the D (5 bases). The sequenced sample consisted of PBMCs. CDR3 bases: TGTGCCAGCAGCCCCTCCCGGACAACGGAGACCCAGTACTTC. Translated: CASSPSRTTETQYF. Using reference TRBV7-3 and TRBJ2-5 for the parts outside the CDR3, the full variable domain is GAGVSQTPSNKVTEKGKYVELRCDPISGHTALYWYRQSLGQGPEFLIYFQGTGAADDSGLPNDRFFAVRPEGSVSTLKIQRTERGDSAVYLCASSPSRTTETQYFGPGTRLLVL.